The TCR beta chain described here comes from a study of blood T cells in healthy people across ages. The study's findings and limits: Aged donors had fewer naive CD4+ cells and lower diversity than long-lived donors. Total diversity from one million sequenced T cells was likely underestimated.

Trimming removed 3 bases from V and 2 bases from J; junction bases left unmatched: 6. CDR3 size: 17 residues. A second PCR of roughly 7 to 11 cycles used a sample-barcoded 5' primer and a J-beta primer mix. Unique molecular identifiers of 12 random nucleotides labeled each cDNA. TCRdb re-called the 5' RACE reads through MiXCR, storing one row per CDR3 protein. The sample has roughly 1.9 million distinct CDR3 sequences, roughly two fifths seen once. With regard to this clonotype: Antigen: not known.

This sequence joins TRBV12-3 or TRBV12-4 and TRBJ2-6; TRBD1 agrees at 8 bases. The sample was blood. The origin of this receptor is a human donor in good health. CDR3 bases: TGTGCCAGCAGTTTGACAGGGGCGATCCCTGGGGCCAACGTCCTGACTTTC. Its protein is CASSLTGAIPGANVLTF.